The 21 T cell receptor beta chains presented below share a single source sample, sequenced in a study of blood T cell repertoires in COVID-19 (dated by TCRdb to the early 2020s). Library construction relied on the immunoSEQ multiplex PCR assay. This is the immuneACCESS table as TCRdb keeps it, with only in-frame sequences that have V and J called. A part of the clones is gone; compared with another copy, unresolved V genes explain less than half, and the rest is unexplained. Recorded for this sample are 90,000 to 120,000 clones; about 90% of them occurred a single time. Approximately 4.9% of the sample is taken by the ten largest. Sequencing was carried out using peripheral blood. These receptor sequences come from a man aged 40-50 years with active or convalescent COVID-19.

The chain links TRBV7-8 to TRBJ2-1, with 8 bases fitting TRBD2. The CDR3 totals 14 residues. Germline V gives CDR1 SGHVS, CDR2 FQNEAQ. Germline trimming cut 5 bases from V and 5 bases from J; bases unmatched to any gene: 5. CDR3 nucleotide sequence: TGTGCCAGCAGCCGTAGCGGGACCCACAATGAGCAGTTCTTC. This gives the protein CASSRSGTHNEQFF.

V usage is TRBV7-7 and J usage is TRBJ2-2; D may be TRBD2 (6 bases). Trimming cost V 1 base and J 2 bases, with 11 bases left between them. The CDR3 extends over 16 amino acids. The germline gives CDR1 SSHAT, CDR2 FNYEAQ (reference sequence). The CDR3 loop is CASSLDLSGNTGELFF. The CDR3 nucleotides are TGTGCCAGCAGCTTAGATCTTAGCGGTAACACCGGGGAGCTGTTTTTT. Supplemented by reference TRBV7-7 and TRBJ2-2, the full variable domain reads GAGVSQSPRYKVTKRGQDVTLRCDPISSHATLYWYQQALGQGPEFLTYFNYEAQPDKSGLPSDRFSAERPEGSISTLTIQRTEQRDSAMYRCASSLDLSGNTGELFFGEGSRLTVL.

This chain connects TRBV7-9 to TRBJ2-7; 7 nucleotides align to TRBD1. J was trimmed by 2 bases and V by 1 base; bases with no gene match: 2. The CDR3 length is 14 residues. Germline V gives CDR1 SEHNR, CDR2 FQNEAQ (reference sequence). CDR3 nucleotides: TGTGCCAGCAGCTTAGGGGGACAGACCTACGAGCAGTACTTC. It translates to CASSLGGQTYEQYF.

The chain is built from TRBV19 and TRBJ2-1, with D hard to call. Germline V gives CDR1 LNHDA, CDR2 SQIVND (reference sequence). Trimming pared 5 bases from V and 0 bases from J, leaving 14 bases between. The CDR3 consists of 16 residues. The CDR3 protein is CASSSPGSSSYNEQFF. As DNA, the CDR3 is TGTGCCAGTAGTTCCCCCGGGTCAAGCTCCTACAATGAGCAGTTCTTC.

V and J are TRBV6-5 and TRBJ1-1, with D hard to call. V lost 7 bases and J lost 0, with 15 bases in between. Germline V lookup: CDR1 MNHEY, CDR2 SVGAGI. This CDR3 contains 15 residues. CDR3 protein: CASTSPRQMNTEAFF. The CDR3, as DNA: TGTGCCAGCACCTCGCCGAGGCAGATGAACACTGAAGCTTTCTTT.

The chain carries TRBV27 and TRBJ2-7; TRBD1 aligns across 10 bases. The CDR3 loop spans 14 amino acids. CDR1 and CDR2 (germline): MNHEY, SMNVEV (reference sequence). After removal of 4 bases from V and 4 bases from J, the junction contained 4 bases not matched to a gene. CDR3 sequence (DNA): TGTGCCAGCAGTTGGACAGGGGGACAGTACGAGCAGTACTTC. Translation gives CASSWTGGQYEQYF.

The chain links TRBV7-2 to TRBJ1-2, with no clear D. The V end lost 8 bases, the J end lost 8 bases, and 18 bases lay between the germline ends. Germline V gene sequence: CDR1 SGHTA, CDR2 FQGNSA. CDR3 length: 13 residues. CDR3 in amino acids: CASVSDRFGGYTF. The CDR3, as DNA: TGTGCCAGCGTTTCCGACCGTTTCGGGGGCTACACCTTC.

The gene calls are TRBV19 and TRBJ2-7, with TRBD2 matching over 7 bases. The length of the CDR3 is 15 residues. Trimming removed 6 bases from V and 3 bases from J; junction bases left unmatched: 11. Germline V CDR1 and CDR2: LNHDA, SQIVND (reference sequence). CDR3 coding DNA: TGTGCCAGTAGCCCCCGCGAGGGACTAAACTACGAGCAGTACTTC. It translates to CASSPREGLNYEQYF.

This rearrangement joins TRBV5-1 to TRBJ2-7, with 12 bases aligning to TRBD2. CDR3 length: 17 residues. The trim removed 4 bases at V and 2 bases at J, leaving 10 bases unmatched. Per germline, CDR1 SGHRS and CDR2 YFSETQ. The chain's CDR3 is CASSLISSSGRAYEQYF. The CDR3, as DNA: TGCGCCAGCAGCCTTATATCTTCTAGCGGGAGGGCCTACGAGCAGTACTTC.

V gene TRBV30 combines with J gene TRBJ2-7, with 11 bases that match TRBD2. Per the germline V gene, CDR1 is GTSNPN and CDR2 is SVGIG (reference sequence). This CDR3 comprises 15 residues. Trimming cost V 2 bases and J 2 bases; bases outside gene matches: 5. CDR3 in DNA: TGTGCCTGGAGTCTGCTAGCGGGAGGCGCCTACGAGCAGTACTTC. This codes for CAWSLLAGGAYEQYF.

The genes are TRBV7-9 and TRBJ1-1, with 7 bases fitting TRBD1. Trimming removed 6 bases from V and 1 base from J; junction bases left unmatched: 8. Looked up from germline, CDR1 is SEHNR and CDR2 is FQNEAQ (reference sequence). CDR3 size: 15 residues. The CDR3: CASRSQGQKNTEAFF. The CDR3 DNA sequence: TGTGCCAGCAGGTCTCAGGGACAGAAGAACACTGAAGCTTTCTTT. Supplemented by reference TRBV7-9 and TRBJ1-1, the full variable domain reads DTGVSQNPRHKITKRGQNVTFRCDPISEHNRLYWYRQTLGQGPEFLTYFQNEAQLEKSRLLSDRFSAERPKGSFSTLEIQRTEQGDSAMYLCASRSQGQKNTEAFFGQGTRLTVV.

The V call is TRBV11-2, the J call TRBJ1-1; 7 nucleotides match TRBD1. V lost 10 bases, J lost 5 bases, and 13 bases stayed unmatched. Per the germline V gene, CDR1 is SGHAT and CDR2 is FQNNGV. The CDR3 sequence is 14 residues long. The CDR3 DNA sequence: TGTGCCACCCGTACCTACAGGGGCCCTACTGAAGCTTTCTTT. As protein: CATRTYRGPTEAFF.

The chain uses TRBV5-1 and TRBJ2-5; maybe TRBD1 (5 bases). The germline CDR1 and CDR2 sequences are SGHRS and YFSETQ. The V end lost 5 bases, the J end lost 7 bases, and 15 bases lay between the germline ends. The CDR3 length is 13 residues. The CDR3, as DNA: TGCGCCAGCAGTCAGGACGGGCAGGGGACCCAGTACTTC. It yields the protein CASSQDGQGTQYF.

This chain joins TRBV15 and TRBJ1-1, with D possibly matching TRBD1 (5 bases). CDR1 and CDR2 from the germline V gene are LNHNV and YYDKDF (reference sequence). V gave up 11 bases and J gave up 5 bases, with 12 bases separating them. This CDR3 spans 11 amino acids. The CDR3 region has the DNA TGTGCCTCACAGGCAGGGACTGAAGCTTTCTTT. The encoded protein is CASQAGTEAFF. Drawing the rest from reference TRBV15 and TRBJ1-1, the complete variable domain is DAMVIQNPRYQVTQFGKPVTLSCSQTLNHNVMYWYQQKSSQAPKLLFHYYDKDFNNEADTPDNFQSRRPNTSFCFLDIRSPGLGDTAMYLCASQAGTEAFFGQGTRLTVV.

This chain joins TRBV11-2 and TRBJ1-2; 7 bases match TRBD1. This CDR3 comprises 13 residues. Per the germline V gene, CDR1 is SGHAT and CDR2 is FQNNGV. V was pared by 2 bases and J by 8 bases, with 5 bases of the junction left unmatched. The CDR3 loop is CASSLTVTGGYTF. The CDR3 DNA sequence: TGTGCCAGCAGCTTAACCGTGACAGGGGGCTACACCTTC.

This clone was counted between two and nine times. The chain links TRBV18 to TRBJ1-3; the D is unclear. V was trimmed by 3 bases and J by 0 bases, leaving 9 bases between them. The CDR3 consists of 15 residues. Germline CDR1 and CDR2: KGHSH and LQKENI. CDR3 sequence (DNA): TGTGCCAGCTCACCTATCGGTAACTCTGGAAACACCATATATTTT. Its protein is CASSPIGNSGNTIYF. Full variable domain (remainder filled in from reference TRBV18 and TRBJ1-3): NAGVMQNPRHLVRRRGQEARLRCSPMKGHSHVYWYRQLPEEGLKFMVYLQKENIIDESGMPKERFSAEFPKEGPSILRIQQVVRGDSAAYFCASSPIGNSGNTIYFGEGSWLTVV.

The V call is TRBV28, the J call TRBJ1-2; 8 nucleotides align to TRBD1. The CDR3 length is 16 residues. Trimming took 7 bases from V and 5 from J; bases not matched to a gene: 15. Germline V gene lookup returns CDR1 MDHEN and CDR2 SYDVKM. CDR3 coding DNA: TGTGCCAGCACCTTCCCGGGACAGGCGACTATTTATGGCTACACCTTC. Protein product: CASTFPGQATIYGYTF.

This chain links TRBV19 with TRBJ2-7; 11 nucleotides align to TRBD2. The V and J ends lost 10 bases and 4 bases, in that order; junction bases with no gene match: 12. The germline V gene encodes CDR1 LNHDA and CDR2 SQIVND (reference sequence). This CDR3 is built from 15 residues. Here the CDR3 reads CAISRGLAERYEQYF. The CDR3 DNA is TGTGCCATTTCTCGGGGACTAGCGGAGAGATACGAGCAGTACTTC.

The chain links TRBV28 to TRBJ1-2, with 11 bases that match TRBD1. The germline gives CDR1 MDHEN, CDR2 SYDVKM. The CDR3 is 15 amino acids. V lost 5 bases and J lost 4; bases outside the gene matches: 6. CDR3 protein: CASSPPGQGGYGYTF. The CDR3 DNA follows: TGTGCCAGCAGTCCCCCGGGACAGGGGGGCTATGGCTACACCTTC.

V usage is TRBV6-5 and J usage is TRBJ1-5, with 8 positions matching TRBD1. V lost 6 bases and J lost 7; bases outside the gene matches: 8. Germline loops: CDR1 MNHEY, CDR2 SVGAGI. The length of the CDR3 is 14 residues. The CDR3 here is CASSFDRGDQPQHF. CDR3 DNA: TGTGCCAGCAGCTTTGACAGGGGAGACCAGCCCCAGCATTTT.

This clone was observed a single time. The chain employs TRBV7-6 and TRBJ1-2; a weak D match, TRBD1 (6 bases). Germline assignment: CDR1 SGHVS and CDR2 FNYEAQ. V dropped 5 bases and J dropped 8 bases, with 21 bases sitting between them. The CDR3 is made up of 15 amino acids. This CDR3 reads CASSLLSGTNAGYTF. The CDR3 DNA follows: TGTGCCAGCAGCCTCCTATCCGGGACAAATGCGGGCTACACCTTC.